The clone carrying this T cell receptor beta chain was observed many times. Documented time point: newly diagnosed GD, antithyroid drugs for less than 3 months. Construction of the TCR library relied on RNA isolated from PBMCs. Between the trimmed V and J ends, which lost 5 bases and 8 bases, there was a span of 16 bases. Germline CDR1 is MNHEY and CDR2 is SMNVEV (reference sequence). This CDR3 contains 14 residues. According to the study, TCR beta libraries were built with iRepertoire HTBI primers and CDR3-region Arm-PCR. TCRdb re-analysed the multiplex PCR reads in MiXCR, keeping a single row per CDR3 protein. The sample has approximately 360,000 distinct CDR3 sequences, roughly 10% seen once. This sample was taken from a study of regulatory T cells in long-lasting Graves disease. These sequences were also reported in another study, on T cells in Graves' hyperthyroidism and ophthalmopathy.

The chain couples TRBV27 to TRBJ2-1; the D gene could be TRBD1 or TRBD2 (5 bases each). This TCR came from a woman under 30 with Graves disease. Sequenced here: peripheral blood mononuclear cells (PBMCs), sampled at new diagnosis, from a patient treated with antithyroid drugs. CDR3: CASSRGGSVDEQFF. The CDR3 coding sequence is TGTGCCAGCAGTCGTGGGGGATCCGTCGATGAGCAGTTCTTC.